The rows below give T cell receptor beta chains drawn from one sample of a study of T-cell reconstitution after alpha-beta-depleted transplantation in children. TCRdb used MiXCR to reprocess the PCR reads, holding one entry per CDR3 protein. The table lists approximately 240,000 distinct CDR3 sequences, 11% of them singletons, with approximately 30% in the top ten. Sequencing was performed on PBMCs, taken before TCRalphabeta/CD19-depleted stem cell transplant. These receptors were taken from a child less than two years old with acute myeloid leukemia, due to receive a stem cell transplant. The CDR3 runs from the conserved cysteine through the conserved F or W. The D gene is left open where the match is weak. The listing skips clone size in some rows; elsewhere it reads once, few, many or a size class.

D: TRBD2; size: .; length: 19; J: TRBJ2-3; V: TRBV27; DNA: TGTGCCAGCAGTGGCAGGGGGCTGGCTAGCGGGGGTTACACAGATACGCAGTATTTT; CDR3: CASSGRGLASGGYTDTQYF
D: .; size: many; length: 13; J: TRBJ2-1; V: TRBV7-6; DNA: TGTGCCAGCAGCTTAGAGGTCGGCAATGAGCAGTTCTTC; CDR3: CASSLEVGNEQFF
D: TRBD1; size: many; length: 15; J: TRBJ1-1; V: TRBV19; DNA: TGTGCCAGTAGTACCCCTGACAGGGTCCGAGGCGAAGCTTTCTTT; CDR3: CASSTPDRVRGEAFF
D: .; size: many; length: 12; J: TRBJ2-1; V: TRBV20-1; DNA: TGCAGTGCTAGAGGCCCCTCGCGGGAGCAGTTCTTC; CDR3: CSARGPSREQFF
D: TRBD1; size: many; length: 16; J: TRBJ1-2; V: TRBV28; DNA: TGTGCCAGCAGTCCCTCGGACCGGCAGGGGGCCTATGGCTACACCTTC; CDR3: CASSPSDRQGAYGYTF
D: .; size: many; length: 13; J: TRBJ2-1; V: TRBV2; DNA: TGTGCCAGCAGTTCACAGGGTTACAATGAGCAGTTCTTC; CDR3: CASSSQGYNEQFF
D: TRBD1; size: many; length: 17; J: TRBJ1-3; V: TRBV5-5; DNA: TGTGCCAGCAGCCTTTCCACAGGGGGGATCTCTGGAAACACCATATATTTT; CDR3: CASSLSTGGISGNTIYF
D: .; size: many; length: 12; J: TRBJ1-2; V: TRBV7-8; DNA: TGTGCCAGCAGCCTAAATAACTATGGCTACACCTTC; CDR3: CASSLNNYGYTF
D: .; size: few; length: 13; J: TRBJ2-7; V: TRBV7-8; DNA: TGTGCCAGCAGCCCCCGATTCGTCTACGAGCAGTACTTC; CDR3: CASSPRFVYEQYF
D: .; size: many; length: 13; J: TRBJ2-1; V: TRBV5-8; DNA: TGTGCCAGCAGCAAACTAGTCGTCGGTGAGCAGTTCTTC; CDR3: CASSKLVVGEQFF
D: .; size: many; length: 14; J: TRBJ2-4; V: TRBV5-1; DNA: TGCGCCAGCAGCCTCTACACAGAACAAAACATTCAGTACTTC; CDR3: CASSLYTEQNIQYF
D: TRBD1; size: many; length: 16; J: TRBJ2-3; V: TRBV29-1; DNA: TGCAGCGTTGAAAAGCTCGGGACAGGGGGGGCAGATACGCAGTATTTT; CDR3: CSVEKLGTGGADTQYF
D: TRBD2; size: many; length: 14; J: TRBJ2-2; V: TRBV2; DNA: TGTGCCAGCAGACTACTAGCGGTGACCGGGGAGCTGTTTTTT; CDR3: CASRLLAVTGELFF
D: .; size: .; length: 11; J: TRBJ2-5; V: TRBV7-9; DNA: TGTGCCAGCAGCTTAACAAAGACCCAGTACTTC; CDR3: CASSLTKTQYF
D: .; size: many; length: 14; J: TRBJ1-1; V: TRBV20-1; DNA: TGCAGTGCTAGAGATTCGGGACGGAACACTGAAGCTTTCTTT; CDR3: CSARDSGRNTEAFF
D: .; size: many; length: 14; J: TRBJ1-4; V: TRBV6-1; DNA: TGTGCCAGCAGAATGGACCAATGGGGTGAAAAACTGTTTTTT; CDR3: CASRMDQWGEKLFF
D: .; size: .; length: 15; J: TRBJ2-5; V: TRBV10-3; DNA: TGTGCCATCAGTGAGTCCGGAGGGCAACAAGAGACCCAGTACTTC; CDR3: CAISESGGQQETQYF
D: .; size: many; length: 15; J: TRBJ1-4; V: TRBV29-1; DNA: TGCAGCGTTGAAGGATCGACAGGCGACAGTGAAAAACTGTTTTTT; CDR3: CSVEGSTGDSEKLFF
D: .; size: many; length: 15; J: TRBJ1-3; V: TRBV7-2; DNA: TGTGCCAGCAGCTTACGCGGAGGCTCTGGAAACACCATATATTTT; CDR3: CASSLRGGSGNTIYF
D: .; size: many; length: 14; J: TRBJ2-1; V: TRBV12-3/TRBV12-4; DNA: TGTGCCAGCAGCAAGCCGGGACTGCACAATGAGCAGTTCTTC; CDR3: CASSKPGLHNEQFF
D: TRBD1; size: .; length: 16; J: TRBJ2-1; V: TRBV18; DNA: TGTGCCAGCTCACCATTACCGGGACAGGTAGACAATGAGCAGTTCTTC; CDR3: CASSPLPGQVDNEQFF
D: TRBD1; size: many; length: 15; J: TRBJ2-7; V: TRBV12-3/TRBV12-4; DNA: TGTGCCAGCAGTTCCCGGGACAGGGCCATCTACGAGCAGTACTTC; CDR3: CASSSRDRAIYEQYF
D: .; size: .; length: 14; J: TRBJ1-4; V: TRBV5-8; DNA: TGTACCAACAGCTTTGGGGGCGTAGGAGAAAAACTGTTTTTT; CDR3: CTNSFGGVGEKLFF
D: .; size: many; length: 14; J: TRBJ2-1; V: TRBV20-1; DNA: TGCAGTGCTGTCTCTAGCTCCCTCTACAATGAGCAGTTCTTC; CDR3: CSAVSSSLYNEQFF
D: .; size: many; length: 13; J: TRBJ1-4; V: TRBV20-1; DNA: TGCAGTGCTAGATCAACCTATTCTGAAAAACTGTTTTTT; CDR3: CSARSTYSEKLFF
D: .; size: many; length: 11; J: TRBJ2-7; V: TRBV7-2; DNA: TGTGCCAGCAGTTTACGGTACGAGCAGTACTTC; CDR3: CASSLRYEQYF
D: TRBD2; size: .; length: 15; J: TRBJ2-1; V: TRBV5-1; DNA: TGCGCCAGCAGCTTGGCCGGGGGGGCGTTCAATGAGCAGTTCTTC; CDR3: CASSLAGGAFNEQFF
D: .; size: many; length: 12; J: TRBJ2-7; V: TRBV20-1; DNA: TGCAGTGCTAGATGGTCCTCTAACGAGCAGTACTTC; CDR3: CSARWSSNEQYF
D: .; size: many; length: 16; J: TRBJ1-1; V: TRBV6-6; DNA: TGTGCCACCAACCCCGGGCCTCTTTTTGGAAGGACTGAAGCTTTCTTT; CDR3: CATNPGPLFGRTEAFF
D: .; size: many; length: 16; J: TRBJ2-7; V: TRBV7-9; DNA: TGTGCCAGCAGCGGGGCGGGACTCCCAGGATCCTACGAGCAGTACTTC; CDR3: CASSGAGLPGSYEQYF
D: TRBD1; size: .; length: 12; J: TRBJ1-2; V: TRBV10-3; DNA: TGTGCCATCAGTGAGGGACAGGGGAGGAACACCTTC; CDR3: CAISEGQGRNTF
D: .; size: many; length: 20; J: TRBJ1-5; V: TRBV10-3; DNA: TGTGCCATCAGTGACCATCGAAAGCGGAACACAGACTATAGCAATCAGCCCCAGCATTTT; CDR3: CAISDHRKRNTDYSNQPQHF
D: TRBD1; size: few; length: 15; J: TRBJ2-3; V: TRBV7-9; DNA: TGTGCCAGCAGCTCCCAGGGGGCAGTAGGAGATACGCAGTATTTT; CDR3: CASSSQGAVGDTQYF
D: .; size: many; length: 13; J: TRBJ2-1; V: TRBV7-2; DNA: TGTGCCAGCCAAAGGAGGGCGTACAATGAGCAGTTCTTC; CDR3: CASQRRAYNEQFF
D: TRBD1; size: many; length: 14; J: TRBJ2-1; V: TRBV7-8; DNA: TGTGCCAGCAGCTTCCGGGACAGGGTGAATGAGCAGTTCTTC; CDR3: CASSFRDRVNEQFF
D: .; size: many; length: 15; J: TRBJ2-7; V: TRBV11-3; DNA: TGTGCCAGCAGCAACCCGGGGACGGTGAGTTACGAGCAGTACTTC; CDR3: CASSNPGTVSYEQYF
D: .; size: many; length: 14; J: TRBJ2-7; V: TRBV11-2; DNA: TGTGCCAGCAGCTTAGTCAGTTCCTCCTACGAGCAGTACTTC; CDR3: CASSLVSSSYEQYF
D: TRBD2; size: .; length: 15; J: TRBJ2-3; V: TRBV10-1; DNA: TGCGCCAGCAGTGAGAGCCTAGCGGGGGCGTATACGCAGTATTTT; CDR3: CASSESLAGAYTQYF
D: .; size: .; length: 12; J: TRBJ2-1; V: TRBV20-1; DNA: TGCAGTGCGCTTACTACAACAGGTGAGCAGTTCTTC; CDR3: CSALTTTGEQFF
D: .; size: many; length: 13; J: TRBJ2-7; V: TRBV12-3/TRBV12-4; DNA: TGTGCCAGCAGTTTGCGTTTATTGGACGAGCAGTACTTC; CDR3: CASSLRLLDEQYF
D: TRBD1; size: many; length: 14; J: TRBJ1-5; V: TRBV7-4; DNA: TGTGCCAGCATCCCTGAAGGGGGCAGGCAGCCCCAGCATTTT; CDR3: CASIPEGGRQPQHF
D: TRBD2; size: many; length: 17; J: TRBJ2-7; V: TRBV5-1; DNA: TGCGCCAGCAGCTTGGAGACTAGCGGGAGGGATACCTACGAGCAGTACTTC; CDR3: CASSLETSGRDTYEQYF
D: .; size: many; length: 19; J: TRBJ2-3; V: TRBV15; DNA: TGTGCCACCAGCAGAGAGCGGCAGGGAGTCGGGCTTAGCACAGATACGCAGTATTTT; CDR3: CATSRERQGVGLSTDTQYF
D: .; size: many; length: 14; J: TRBJ1-2; V: TRBV5-1; DNA: TGCGCCAGCAGCTTGGAGACAGATAACTATGGCTACACCTTC; CDR3: CASSLETDNYGYTF
D: .; size: many; length: 12; J: TRBJ2-7; V: TRBV5-1; DNA: TGCGCCAGCAGCTTGGGACCTCTCGAGCAGTACTTC; CDR3: CASSLGPLEQYF
D: TRBD2; size: many; length: 13; J: TRBJ2-7; V: TRBV5-1; DNA: TGTGCCAGCAGCTCAGGACTAGCAGGCGAGCAGTACTTC; CDR3: CASSSGLAGEQYF
D: TRBD1; size: many; length: 11; J: TRBJ2-1; V: TRBV30; DNA: TGTGCCTGGAGGGGGACAGGTCGGGAGTTCTTC; CDR3: CAWRGTGREFF
D: .; size: many; length: 10; J: TRBJ2-1; V: TRBV27; DNA: TGTGCCAGCAGTTATTTAGGGGGGTTCTTC; CDR3: CASSYLGGFF
D: TRBD1; size: many; length: 13; J: TRBJ2-7; V: TRBV6-2/TRBV6-3; DNA: TGTGCCAGCAGCCGACAGGGGGCAGACGAGCAGTACTTC; CDR3: CASSRQGADEQYF
D: .; size: .; length: 15; J: TRBJ1-6; V: TRBV4-3; DNA: TGCGCCAGCAGCCAAGCTATGACAGAATATTCACCCCTCCACTTT; CDR3: CASSQAMTEYSPLHF
D: .; size: few; length: 14; J: TRBJ2-7; V: TRBV27; DNA: TGTGCCAGCAGTTCTGTGGCGGAGGGCTACGAGCAGTACTTC; CDR3: CASSSVAEGYEQYF
D: TRBD2; size: .; length: 12; J: TRBJ2-5; V: TRBV29-1; DNA: TGCAGCCATGCGACGGGGGGTGAGACCCAGTACTTC; CDR3: CSHATGGETQYF
D: TRBD1; size: many; length: 15; J: TRBJ2-2; V: TRBV10-3; DNA: TGTGCCACCAGCGACAGGGGCCCTATCACCGGGGAGCTGTTTTTT; CDR3: CATSDRGPITGELFF
D: .; size: many; length: 13; J: TRBJ2-5; V: TRBV24-1; DNA: TGTGCTACGAGTACAGGGCCCCAAGAGACCCAGTACTTC; CDR3: CATSTGPQETQYF